The source of this TCR beta chain is a study of cytomegalovirus exposure and HLA in healthy donors. General observations from the study: In the roughly 130 validation repertoires, a later analysis found that first-cohort TCR clusters tended to co-occur. Roughly 170 TCR beta chains were listed as cytomegalovirus-associated. Testing in vitro showed a few CMV-associated chains specific for CMV antigens.

Separate from the approximately 720-subject first cohort, the roughly 120-subject validation cohort was the one that the donors belonged to. Assay used: immunoSEQ multiplex PCR; TCRdb lists only in-frame clones, some missing. Of 150,000 to 200,000 clones listed, 84% were seen once; the top ten hold around 9.6%. Comment on this clone: Its antigen is still unknown.

The sample taken for sequencing was PBMCs. This TCR was sampled from a man younger than 45 in good health and CMV-seropositive.

As DNA, the CDR3 is TGTGCCAGCAGTTTCTACGGGACTGATGATTACTACGAGCAGTACTTC. As protein: CASSFYGTDDYYEQYF. J is TRBJ2-7 and V is TRBV28; tentatively, D is TRBD2 (6 bases). The CDR3 loop spans 16 amino acids. Trimming removed 3 bases at V and 3 bases at J, with 18 bases between. Germline V gene lookup returns CDR1 MDHEN and CDR2 SYDVKM.